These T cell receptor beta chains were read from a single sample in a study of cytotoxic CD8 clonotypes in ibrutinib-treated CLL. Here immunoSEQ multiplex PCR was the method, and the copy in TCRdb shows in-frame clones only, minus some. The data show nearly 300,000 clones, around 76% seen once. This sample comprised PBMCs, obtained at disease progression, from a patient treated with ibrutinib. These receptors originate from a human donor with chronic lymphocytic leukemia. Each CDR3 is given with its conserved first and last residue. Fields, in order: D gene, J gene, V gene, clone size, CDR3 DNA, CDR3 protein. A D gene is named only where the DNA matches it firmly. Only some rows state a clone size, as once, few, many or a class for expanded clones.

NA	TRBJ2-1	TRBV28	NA	TGTGCCAGCAGTGTGTTACAGGGACCCCTTTACAATGAGCAGTTCTTC	CASSVLQGPLYNEQFF
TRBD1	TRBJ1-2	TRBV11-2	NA	TGTGCCAGCAGCGGGCGAATCGGGACAGGGGTAGGAGGCTACACCTTC	CASSGRIGTGVGGYTF
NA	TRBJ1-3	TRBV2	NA	TGTGCCAGCAGCCCGCCGTGGGGGACTGGAAACACCATATATTTT	CASSPPWGTGNTIYF
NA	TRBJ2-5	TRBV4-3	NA	TGCGCCAGCAGCCAAACAAAGGGGGGGATCGTGGAGACCCAGTACTTC	CASSQTKGGIVETQYF
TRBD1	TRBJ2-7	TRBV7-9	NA	TGTGCCAGCAGCTATGGGACAGGGGATGAGCAGTACTTC	CASSYGTGDEQYF
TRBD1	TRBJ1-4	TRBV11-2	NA	TGTGCCAGCAGCTTGAGGACAGGAACGGCAACTAATGAAAAACTGTTTTTT	CASSLRTGTATNEKLFF
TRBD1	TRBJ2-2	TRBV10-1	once	TGCGCCAGCAGTGAGTCCAAACCCGGGACAGGGGGCAACACCGGGGAGCTGTTTTTT	CASSESKPGTGGNTGELFF
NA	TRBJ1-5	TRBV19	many	TGTGCCAGTAGTAGCGGACAGTTAAATCAGCCCCAGCATTTT	CASSSGQLNQPQHF
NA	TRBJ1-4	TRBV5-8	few	TGTGCCAGCAGTGACCGGGACGGATATGAAAAACTGTTTTTT	CASSDRDGYEKLFF
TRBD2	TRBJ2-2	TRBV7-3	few	TGTGCCAGCAGCTTAAGTGTACGGGGACTAGCGGATAACACCGGGGAGCTGTTTTTT	CASSLSVRGLADNTGELFF
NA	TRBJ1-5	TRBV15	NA	TGTGCCACCAGCACTGGGGGGATTGGCAATCAGCCCCAGCATTTT	CATSTGGIGNQPQHF
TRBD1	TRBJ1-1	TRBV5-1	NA	TGCGCCAGCAGCGCGCGTTCACAGGGGGGAAACACTGAAGCTTTCTTT	CASSARSQGGNTEAFF
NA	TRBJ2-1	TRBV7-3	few	TGTGCCAGCAGCTTAGTACTAGCAGCATACAATGAGCAGTTCTTC	CASSLVLAAYNEQFF
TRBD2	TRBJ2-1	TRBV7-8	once	TGTGCCAGCAGCTTATTAGCGGGAGGGGACTACACTGAGCAGTTCTTC	CASSLLAGGDYTEQFF
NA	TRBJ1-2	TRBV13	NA	TGTGCCAGCAGCTTGGCAGGGCTGAGGGAGTATGGCTACACCTTC	CASSLAGLREYGYTF
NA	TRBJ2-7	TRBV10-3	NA	TGTGCCACTCGACCAGGGAACCTCCCCCCGACCTACGAGCAGTACTTC	CATRPGNLPPTYEQYF
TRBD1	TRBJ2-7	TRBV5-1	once	TGCGCCAGCAGTCCCGGGACAGTCAGCTCCTACGAGCAGTACTTC	CASSPGTVSSYEQYF
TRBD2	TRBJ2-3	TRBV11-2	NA	TGTGCCGCTAGGGGACTAGCGGAATATACGCAGTATTTT	CAARGLAEYTQYF
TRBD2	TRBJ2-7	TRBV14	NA	TGTGCCAGCAGCCAAGTTCCGGGACTAGCTGGCGAGCAGTACTTC	CASSQVPGLAGEQYF
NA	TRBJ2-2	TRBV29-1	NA	TGCAGCGTTTACTGGAGCAGAGGAGGGGAGCTGTTTTTT	CSVYWSRGGELFF
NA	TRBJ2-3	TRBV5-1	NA	TGCGCCAGCAGCCATAGTCCAAGGGCAGATACGCAGTATTTT	CASSHSPRADTQYF
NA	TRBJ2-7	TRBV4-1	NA	TGCGCCAGCAGCCAAGCAGGGGCCTACGAGCAGTACTTC	CASSQAGAYEQYF
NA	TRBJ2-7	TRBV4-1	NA	TGCGCCAGCAGCCGCTACATCTTCACCGGTTACGAGCAGTACTTC	CASSRYIFTGYEQYF